One and the same sample provided the 22 T cell receptor beta chains below, sequenced in a study of T-cell reconstitution after alpha-beta-depleted transplantation in children. Unique molecular identifiers were incorporated into the prepared TCRbeta library. MiXCR was run by TCRdb on the PCR reads, yielding one entry per CDR3 protein. Of 200,000 or so distinct CDR3 sequences listed, around 5.9% are singletons. The starting material was PBMCs, obtained before TCRalphabeta/CD19-depleted stem cell transplant. Source of these receptors: a girl under two years old with combined immunodeficiency, due to receive a stem cell transplant.

This clonotype appeared a few times. The chain recombines TRBV12-3 or TRBV12-4 with TRBJ2-2; the D gene is possibly TRBD1 (5 bases). This CDR3 has 14 amino acids. Trimming took off 6 bases at V and 3 bases at J, with 11 bases between the two ends. The CDR3 here is CASSLPRDTGELFF. CDR3 nucleotide sequence: TGTGCCAGCAGCCTCCCCAGGGACACCGGGGAGCTGTTTTTT.

This clonotype occurred a few times. V usage is TRBV6-2 or TRBV6-3 and J usage is TRBJ1-5; no reliable D call. V was clipped by 2 bases and J by 5 bases, with 4 bases between them. Germline CDR1 is MNHEY and CDR2 is SVGEGT. This CDR3 spans 12 amino acids. The CDR3 DNA reads TGTGCCAGCAGTTACGGGGATCAGCCCCAGCATTTT. Protein: CASSYGDQPQHF.

Ten or more counts support this clonotype. This rearrangement joins TRBV4-1 to TRBJ2-3; D may be TRBD1 (7 bases). With 1 base removed from V and 6 bases from J, the gap between germline ends came to 17 bases. The germline V gene has CDR1 MGHRA and CDR2 YSYEKL. This CDR3 comprises 16 residues. CDR3 DNA: TGCGCCAGCAGCCAAGGGGATTGGACAGGAGGGGATACGCAGTATTTT. Translating gives CASSQGDWTGGDTQYF.

This clonotype was detected many times. V gene TRBV7-8 combines with J gene TRBJ2-7; the match to TRBD2 covers 7 bases. Germline assignment: CDR1 SGHVS and CDR2 FQNEAQ. This CDR3 has 16 amino acids. The V segment lost 2 bases and the J segment 3 bases; nucleotides outside the gene matches: 10. The CDR3 nucleotides are TGTGCCAGCAGCTTAATGGCTAGCGGCCCTAACTACGAGCAGTACTTC. Translating gives CASSLMASGPNYEQYF.

This clonotype showed up many times. The chain uses TRBV29-1 and TRBJ2-3, with 11 bases that match TRBD2. The V segment lost 4 bases and the J segment 7 bases; nucleotides outside the gene matches: 13. The V gene's germline CDR1 is SQVTM and CDR2 ANQGSEA. The CDR3 loop spans 16 amino acids. The CDR3 DNA is TGCAGCGTTGTGGGTCAACTAGCGGGAGATTTACATACGCAGTATTTT. Its translation is CSVVGQLAGDLHTQYF.

This clonotype was observed at least ten times. The chain couples TRBV6-2 or TRBV6-3 to TRBJ2-1; the D gene could be TRBD1 or TRBD2 (5 bases each). Germline assignment: CDR1 MNHEY and CDR2 SVGEGT. The V and J ends lost 7 bases and 7 bases respectively, with 20 bases between them. The CDR3 runs to 15 residues. CDR3: CASTKTGLVGNEQFF. CDR3 bases: TGTGCCAGCACCAAAACAGGACTTGTTGGGAATGAGCAGTTCTTC.

This clonotype was detected many times. This chain joins TRBV29-1 and TRBJ2-1, with 14 bases lining up with TRBD2. CDR3 size: 14 residues. Germline V lookup: CDR1 SQVTM, CDR2 ANQGSEA. V shed 5 bases, J shed 7 bases, and the junction held 4 bases outside the gene matches. In DNA, the CDR3 is TGCAGCGTTTCCGGGACTAGCGGGGGTAATGAGCAGTTCTTC. This encodes CSVSGTSGGNEQFF.

This clonotype was seen repeatedly, ten times or more. This rearrangement joins TRBV20-1 to TRBJ1-2; D is undetermined. The CDR3 loop spans 14 amino acids. Germline lookup yields CDR1 DFQATT and CDR2 SNEGSKA (reference sequence). V lost 0 bases and J lost 4, with 12 bases in between. CDR3 amino acids: CSAREPLRRYGYTF. CDR3 DNA: TGCAGTGCTAGAGAACCCCTTCGGCGCTATGGCTACACCTTC.

In this sample, this clonotype turned up many times. The chain carries TRBV29-1 and TRBJ1-2, with D perhaps matching TRBD1 (5 bases). With 7 bases removed from V and 6 bases from J, the gap between germline ends came to 27 bases. Germline V gene sequence: CDR1 SQVTM, CDR2 ANQGSEA. The CDR3 is 16 residues long. The CDR3 loop is CSGSSVRDFGRDGYTF. Written as DNA, the CDR3 is TGCAGCGGCTCATCCGTCAGGGACTTCGGAAGGGATGGCTACACCTTC.

This clonotype has at least ten counts. This chain connects TRBV6-5 to TRBJ2-2; D call uncertain. The germline V gene has CDR1 MNHEY and CDR2 SVGAGI. The CDR3 is 16 residues long. Trimming cost V 0 bases and J 5 bases, with 13 bases left between them. This CDR3 is CASSYSSSRRTGELFF. As DNA, the CDR3 is TGTGCCAGCAGTTACTCGAGTTCTAGAAGAACCGGGGAGCTGTTTTTT.

In its sample, this clonotype was seen many times. CDR3 in DNA: TGTGCCAGCAGCGTAGCTCCTAGCGGGAACACAGATACGCAGTATTTT. Its translation: CASSVAPSGNTDTQYF. The rearrangement uses TRBV9 and TRBJ2-3; 9 bases are a match to TRBD2. This CDR3 is 16 amino acids long. CDR1 and CDR2 (germline): SGDLS, YYNGEE. V lost 0 bases and J lost 2; bases outside the gene matches: 4. Drawing the rest from reference TRBV9 and TRBJ2-3, the complete variable domain is DSGVTQTPKHLITATGQRVTLRCSPRSGDLSVYWYQQSLDQGLQFLIQYYNGEERAKGNILERFSAQQFPDLHSELNLSSLELGDSALYFCASSVAPSGNTDTQYFGPGTRLTVL.

This chain joins TRBV15 and TRBJ2-7; no clear D gene. V was shortened by 0 bases and J by 3 bases, with 6 bases between the two germline ends. Germline V CDR1 and CDR2: LNHNV, YYDKDF (reference sequence). The CDR3 spans 13 residues. The CDR3, as DNA: TGTGCCACCAGCAGAGAACGGGTCTACGAGCAGTACTTC. Its translation: CATSRERVYEQYF.

This clonotype was counted ten times or more. The chain links TRBV25-1 to TRBJ2-1; the D gene is possibly TRBD2 (5 bases). The CDR3 runs to 19 residues. V was cut by 6 bases and J by 0 bases, with 24 bases left in between. Germline V gives CDR1 MGHDK, CDR2 SYGVNS. The CDR3 reads CASSEKRGSGYGSYNEQFF. The CDR3 DNA sequence: TGTGCCAGCAGCGAAAAAAGAGGTTCGGGGTACGGCTCCTACAATGAGCAGTTCTTC.

This clonotype came up a few times. The CDR3 coding sequence is TGCGCCAGCAGCCGCGGGACAAACTACGAGCAGTACTTC. Its protein product is CASSRGTNYEQYF. The chain combines TRBV4-3 with TRBJ2-7; D is perhaps TRBD1 or TRBD2 (6 bases each). CDR1 is LGHNA and CDR2 is YSLEER in the germline V gene. Trimming cost V 4 bases and J 3 bases, with 10 bases left between them. This CDR3 region has 13 residues.

This clonotype showed up many times. This sequence joins TRBV7-9 and TRBJ2-3; the match to TRBD1 covers 8 bases. The J segment lost 0 bases and the V segment lost 4 bases, leaving 6 bases of the junction unmatched. The CDR3 length is 16 residues. Germline V gene lookup returns CDR1 SEHNR and CDR2 FQNEAQ (reference sequence). CDR3 nucleotides: TGTGCCAGCAGCTCCACCCGGGACAGGAGCACAGATACGCAGTATTTT. This translates into CASSSTRDRSTDTQYF.

This clonotype was found many times. The rearrangement joins TRBV20-1 to TRBJ2-7; 10 bases fit TRBD2. The CDR3 loop spans 14 amino acids. In germline, CDR1 is DFQATT, CDR2 SNEGSKA (reference sequence). V lost 5 bases to trimming and J lost 3 bases; unmatched junction nucleotides: 7. Here the CDR3 DNA reads TGCAGTGCTCCTACTAGCGGGGCGTACTACGAGCAGTACTTC. Encoded protein: CSAPTSGAYYEQYF.

This clonotype came up many times. CDR3 bases: TGCAGCGTGGCCGGGTACTCCTACAATGAGCAGTTCTTC. It yields the protein CSVAGYSYNEQFF. This chain joins TRBV29-1 and TRBJ2-1; D remains unclear. The germline CDR1 and CDR2 sequences are SQVTM and ANQGSEA. Trimming cost V 6 bases and J 0 bases, with 9 bases left between them. This CDR3 is built from 13 residues.

V is TRBV5-6 and J is TRBJ1-2, with 7 positions matching TRBD1. Germline V lookup: CDR1 SGHDT, CDR2 YYEEEE. Trimming removed 1 base from V and 1 base from J; junction bases left unmatched: 10. The CDR3 is 17 amino acids. For the CDR3, the DNA is TGTGCCAGCAGCTTGTATCCCACCGGACAGGATAACTATGGCTACACCTTC. The encoded protein is CASSLYPTGQDNYGYTF.

Ten or more counts support this clonotype. V and J are TRBV7-7 and TRBJ2-3; no reliable D call. The germline V and J ends were trimmed by 0 bases and 6 bases, with 7 bases remaining between them. Germline V CDR1 and CDR2: SSHAT, FNYEAQ (reference sequence). The CDR3 has 13 residues. This CDR3 reads CASSLAPGDTQYF. CDR3 nucleotides: TGTGCCAGCAGCTTAGCGCCCGGGGATACGCAGTATTTT.

This clonotype occurred many times. The chain is built from TRBV20-1 and TRBJ2-4; 11 bases agree with TRBD1. Germline CDR1 reads DFQATT; CDR2 reads SNEGSKA (reference sequence). The CDR3 covers 11 residues. CDR3 residues: CAGDRGDIQYF. In nucleotides, the CDR3 is TGCGCCGGGGACAGGGGGGACATTCAGTACTTC.

This clonotype has a count of ten or more. The gene calls are TRBV6-2 or TRBV6-3 and TRBJ2-1; D gene ambiguous. V lost 7 bases and J lost 3, with 13 bases in between. Germline V gives CDR1 MNHEY, CDR2 SVGEGT. The CDR3 is made up of 14 amino acids. The CDR3 DNA reads TGTGCCAGCACCTTCATGGGGATCTACAATGAGCAGTTCTTC. Its protein is CASTFMGIYNEQFF.

Many counts were recorded for this clonotype. This sequence joins TRBV9 and TRBJ2-1; 8 nucleotides line up with TRBD2. The germline V gene encodes CDR1 SGDLS and CDR2 YYNGEE. V lost 3 bases and J lost 4; bases outside the gene matches: 6. The CDR3 loop spans 15 amino acids. The CDR3: CASSASGSQYNEQFF. The CDR3 DNA reads as TGTGCCAGCAGCGCGAGCGGGAGCCAATACAATGAGCAGTTCTTC.